The T cell receptor (beta chain) under discussion was sequenced for a study of chemoradiotherapy in HPV16-positive cancers. Repertoires were sampled repeatedly during chemoradiotherapy. Study results and caveats: Non-HPV-specific T cells did not expand in tumors during treatment, whereas candidate HPV-specific clones and E7-related motifs did. Better recurrence-free survival went with HPV-responsive T-cell expansion in HPV16-positive patients. HPV-specific T cells were functionally defined from only a couple of HPV16-positive patients.

This clone was seen more than once but under ten times. Antigen: not known. Using immunoSEQ multiplex PCR, the repertoire was profiled, and TCRdb retains in-frame clones only, with some absent. The sample carries some 4,500 clones, around 72% recorded once. Germline CDR1 is WSHSY and CDR2 is SAAADI. This CDR3 comprises 21 residues. Germline trimming cut 0 bases from V and 0 bases from J; bases unmatched to any gene: 15. Specimen: tumor tissue, collected from a patient who underwent chemoradiotherapy. The sequence derives from a human donor with HPV-associated anogenital cancer. The chain employs TRBV10-2 and TRBJ2-7; TRBD1 aligns across 12 bases. In DNA form, the CDR3 reads TGCGCCAGCAGTGAGTCGGTCGCTAGGGGACAGGGGGCCTCAATCTCCTACGAGCAGTACTTC. Translating it yields CASSESVARGQGASISYEQYF.